The text below deals with one TCR beta chain. Its antigen remains unidentified. The sample holds no much larger clone one base away, and base qualities are not on file. Participants were included only if at least one PBMC sample before ART initiation and at least two post-ART samples were available. Treatment was received in the United States of America by all participants with HIV. Before DNA extraction, cryopreserved samples containing roughly 1-10 million PBMC were thawed and washed. At the time of the earliest PBMC sample for each participant with HIV, ages ranged from about 23 to 60 years. Each participant contributed PBMC samples from 1-4 timepoints before ART initiation and 2-8 timepoints after ART initiation, with a median of 7 samples. Serial HIV viral load, CD4+ T-cell count, ART history and demographic data were obtained for every participant. Genomic DNA was extracted from unsorted PBMC with a Qiagen kit on a QIAcube, with processing performed in batches of 12 samples.

The sample comes from a study of long-term antiretroviral therapy in people with HIV (dated by TCRdb to about 2022). Study-wide context: The earliest samples were collected approximately a decade before the 2015 WHO recommendation for immediate ART, a period when ART was typically delayed until CD4 counts fell. A retrospective serial study tested whether ART initiation and durable HIV suppression were associated with changes in peripheral blood TRB repertoire composition and diversity. A total of roughly 200 cryopreserved PBMC samples were contributed to the cohort by 30 adults with confirmed HIV infection, with samples collected serially over a mean of roughly six years (range 1-12). About 35% of the 30 participants with HIV were female. No cross-contamination during QIAcube processing was seen in test extractions of a monoclonal T-cell line run alongside 33 polyclonal samples.

Overall results and qualifications from the work: ART initiation was associated with a significant increase in TRB diversity, but diversity stayed significantly below transplant donor controls even after long-term ART. Since PBMC availability was limited, sequencing covered only the TCR beta chain, with no alpha chain pairing. The samples span the years 2004 to 2017, and the ART regimens used at that time may not be as effective as current regimens. Because pre-ART samples had limited cell numbers, profiling was done on unsorted PBMC rather than on sorted CD4+ and CD8+ T cells. At every time point, the repertoire was dominated by expanded TRB clones first identified before ART initiation, although this dominance fluctuated and, in many PLHIV, declined after ART. CDR3 length ranges in HIV repertoires were narrower than in controls, and network structure suggested an antigen-experienced repertoire with only a slight naive shift after ART. No data were available on ART adherence, viral resistance or therapy changes, limiting inferences about post-ART repertoire changes.

From its cysteine to its phenylalanine, the CDR3 spans 17 amino acids. The CDR3 DNA has 51 bases and is translated from base 1. According to the germline V gene, CDR1 reads WSHSY and CDR2 reads SAAADI. V ends up 6 bases short and J 0 bases short, with an unmatched junction base count of 13. The immunoSEQ hsTCRB v3.0 assay was used at survey level resolution to sequence the TRB variable region. TRB sequencing targeted a depth of 40,000-50,000 T-cell genomes per sample. Pooled TRB libraries were sequenced on an Illumina MiSeq with a v3 150-cycle kit. The study's processing was this. Analysis of repertoires was carried out in R inside a reproducible Nextflow workflow spanning QC, data transformation and analysis. LymphoSeq2, an R package for exploring AIRR-Seq data, was used to implement the custom analyses. A handful of samples that yielded fewer than 5000 total TRB sequences were excluded, so that approximately 170 HIV repertoires were analyzed. Among the 190 or so HIV repertoires that were kept, around 60 were collected before ART initiation and more than 120 were collected after ART initiation. Each repertoire was downsampled to 5000 TRB nucleotide sequences, and summary statistics were averaged across 100 downsampling iterations. TRB sequences were retained for analysis only if CDR3 regions of at least seven amino acids were present. Two measures captured diversity: a Shannon entropy-derived clonality score and the Gini coefficient. In repertoire networks, the top 5000 CDR3 amino acid sequences were linked whenever an edit distance of one separated two sequences. Antigen specificity groups and MHC restriction were predicted for TRB CDR3 amino acid sequences with GLIPH2. To flag known associations with CMV, EBV, HIV or tissue antigens, CDR3 amino acid sequences were compared against VDJdb and McPAS-TCR. Pre-ART, post-ART and control groups were compared with Wilcoxon signed-rank tests and Holm-Bonferroni correction. TCRdb mirrors the immuneACCESS table, restricted to in-frame sequences. Some clones are absent from its copies; in checked studies, under half trace to an unresolved V gene, and the reason for the others is unknown. For V, J and clone size, that table is used; D and trimming come from the DNA. In all, the sample holds about 38,000 clones, and over 75% of those were seen once. The biggest ten clones account for more than 4.5% of the sample.

The source is a man younger than 35 with HIV. Specimen: unsorted PBMCs, collected 1.5 years after starting antiretroviral therapy. The receptor chain draws on TRBV10-2 and TRBJ1-1; TRBD1 matches 7 bases in the middle. The DNA is as follows: TGCGCCAGCAGAAGCCGCCCGACCGGGACAGTGAACACTGAAGCTTTCTTT. It specifies CASRSRPTGTVNTEAFF.